This is a list of T cell receptor beta chains from one sample in a study of shared clonotypes between healthy human individuals. Sequencing was performed with immunoSEQ multiplex PCR; in TCRdb, only in-frame clones are kept and a portion is missing. In the table there are around 1,000,000 clones, about 72% of which are singletons. Sequencing was performed on memory CD4+ T cells from PBMCs. The origin of the receptors is a man between 18 and 29 years old in good health. Some clones in this sample may be carry-over from other donors' samples. Each CDR3 is given with its conserved first and last residue. The D gene is left open where the match is weak.

D gene	V gene	J gene	CDR3 DNA	CDR3 protein
-	TRBV6-5	TRBJ1-2	TGTGCCAGCAGTCCCGGGGCCAGCTTGGGCTACACCTTC	CASSPGASLGYTF
TRBD1	TRBV29-1	TRBJ2-7	TGCAGCGTTTCGAGACAGGGGGCAGGCGAGCAGTACTTC	CSVSRQGAGEQYF
TRBD1	TRBV2	TRBJ1-5	TGTGCCAGCAGGGCGGACAGGGGGCTTGCTCAGCCCCAGCATTTT	CASRADRGLAQPQHF
-	TRBV14	TRBJ1-5	TGTGCCAGCAGCCAAGATCTCGTGTCGCCCCAGCATTTT	CASSQDLVSPQHF
-	TRBV28	TRBJ2-1	TGTGCCAGCAGTTTTTTTATCGGTGTAAGGGGCGGGAAGACCTACAATGAGCAGTTCTTC	CASSFFIGVRGGKTYNEQFF
-	TRBV18	TRBJ2-3	TGTGCCAGCTCACGCCCGCCCAGGAGCAGCACAGATACGCAGTATTTT	CASSRPPRSSTDTQYF
TRBD1	TRBV29-1	TRBJ1-1	TGCAGCGTTGAAGATGGCAGGGGGCTTTTTAGTACTGAAGCTTTCTTT	CSVEDGRGLFSTEAFF
-	TRBV15	TRBJ2-5	TGTGCCACCAGCAGAGATCCCGGGGGATGGAGGGAGACCCAGTACTTC	CATSRDPGGWRETQYF
TRBD2	TRBV11-2	TRBJ2-7	TGTGCCAGCAGCTTAGCAGGGACTAGCTCCTACGAGCAGTACTTC	CASSLAGTSSYEQYF
-	TRBV2	TRBJ1-1	TGTGCCAGCAGTGAAGCGATTCAGGGGTGGACTTTTGAAGCTTTCTTT	CASSEAIQGWTFEAFF
TRBD2	TRBV28	TRBJ2-2	TGTGCCAGCAGTTTACACGCGGGAGGGCCGTGGACCGGGGAGCTGTTTTTT	CASSLHAGGPWTGELFF
-	TRBV18	TRBJ2-1	TGTGCCAGCTCACCAACCAGATACAATGAGCAGTTCTTC	CASSPTRYNEQFF
-	TRBV10-3	TRBJ2-7	TGTGCCATCCGGGCAGGTTCGGTCGGGGAGCAGTACTTC	CAIRAGSVGEQYF